This T cell receptor (beta chain) was sequenced for a study of cytomegalovirus exposure and HLA in healthy donors. Study-wide results and limits: Presence/absence analyses rested on an assumption that sequencing depth was roughly uniform across donors.

A word on this clone: The antigen is not known.

In the PCR, 60 Vbeta and 13 Jbeta primers were used. Sequencing used immunoSEQ multiplex PCR; TCRdb keeps in-frame clones, though not all of them. The profile shows around 130,000 clones, 84% of them singletons. Donors counted as nominally healthy when sampled, yet unrecorded immune exposures were likely. Per the germline V gene, CDR1 is SGHNT and CDR2 is YYREEE (reference sequence). The CDR3 sequence is 17 residues long. V shed 0 bases, J shed 9 bases, and the junction held 14 bases outside the gene matches. The receptor was derived from a man aged 45-65 years in good health and CMV-seronegative. The specimen was PBMCs. This chain links TRBV5-4 with TRBJ2-1, with 8 bases fitting TRBD2. In DNA, the CDR3 is TGTGCCAGCAGCTTGGGCCCTGGGCGGGGGGACGGAGGTGAGCAGTTCTTC. Encoded protein: CASSLGPGRGDGGEQFF.